These 8 T cell receptor beta chains originate from one sample sequenced in a study of shared T cell receptors in the human thymus. Sequencing was performed with immunoSEQ multiplex PCR; in TCRdb, only in-frame clones are kept and a portion is missing. The profile shows about 730,000 clones, 80% to 90% of them singletons. These data also formed part of another study, on human thymus T cells.

The sequenced material came from thymocytes. The origin of the receptors is a girl in the first two years of life with a congenital heart defect.

This clone was counted a few times. The chain uses TRBV6-1 and TRBJ2-3, with TRBD2 matching over 8 bases. This CDR3 is 16 amino acids long. J lost 4 bases, V lost 1 base, and 7 bases had no gene match. Germline V CDR1 and CDR2: MNHNS, SASEGT. CDR3 DNA: TGTGCCAGCAGTGAAGATCCGGGGGGGCAGTCAGATACGCAGTATTTT. Protein sequence: CASSEDPGGQSDTQYF.

This sequence joins TRBV11-2 and TRBJ1-1, with TRBD1 matching 7 bases. The CDR3 has 17 residues. The germline V gene encodes CDR1 SGHAT and CDR2 FQNNGV. The junction had 14 bases not matched to a gene; V was cut back by 5 bases and J by 2 bases. The CDR3 coding sequence is TGTGCCAGCAGCATAGCCCCCGGGACAGCACTAAACACTGAAGCTTTCTTT. Translating it yields CASSIAPGTALNTEAFF.

The gene calls are TRBV15 and TRBJ2-5; D might be TRBD2 (6 bases). The CDR3 covers 15 residues. Trimming cost V 7 bases and J 5 bases, with 20 bases left between them. In germline, CDR1 is LNHNV, CDR2 YYDKDF (reference sequence). The chain's CDR3 is CATTTPSSVGETQYF. DNA for the CDR3: TGTGCCACCACCACCCCCTCTAGCGTAGGGGAGACCCAGTACTTC.

This clone was detected a few times. The chain joins TRBV6-6 to TRBJ2-7, with D maybe TRBD1 (6 bases). Trimming cost V 4 bases and J 2 bases, with 15 bases left between them. Germline CDR1 MNHNY, CDR2 SVGAGI (reference sequence). The CDR3 extends over 15 amino acids. CDR3 in DNA: TGTGCCAGCAGTTCTCAGGGGCGAGGCACCTACGAGCAGTACTTC. It yields the protein CASSSQGRGTYEQYF.

A remark on this clone: The sample carries other DNA sequences with the same CDR3. This chain connects TRBV20-1 to TRBJ1-1; unclear D gene. The CDR3 is 11 residues long. V dropped 6 bases and J dropped 1 base, with 6 bases sitting between them. From germline, CDR1 is DFQATT and CDR2 SNEGSKA (reference sequence). The CDR3 DNA reads TGCAGTGCCCCGTGGAACACTGAAGCTTTCTTT. It is translated as CSAPWNTEAFF.

The chain links TRBV18 to TRBJ2-7; TRBD2 matches 8 bases. Germline loops: CDR1 KGHSH, CDR2 LQKENI. The V and J ends lost 6 bases and 7 bases, in that order; junction bases with no gene match: 17. The CDR3 length is 16 residues. The CDR3, as DNA: TGTGCCAGCTCGCGGCCGGGACTAGATCCATCGGGAGAGCAGTACTTC. It translates to CASSRPGLDPSGEQYF.

The chain uses TRBV25-1 and TRBJ2-7, with 7 bases identical to TRBD2. V lost 8 bases and J lost 6; bases outside the gene matches: 7. The V gene's germline CDR1 is MGHDK and CDR2 SYGVNS. This CDR3 has 12 amino acids. CDR3 amino acids: CASRGLGLEQYF. Here the CDR3 DNA reads TGTGCCAGCCGCGGACTAGGTCTCGAGCAGTACTTC.

The V call is TRBV4-3, the J call TRBJ1-4; 7 nucleotides match TRBD1. The CDR3 totals 16 residues. J gave up 6 bases and V 2 bases, and 9 bases lay outside the gene matches. Germline assignment: CDR1 LGHNA and CDR2 YSLEER. CDR3 nucleotide sequence: TGCGCCAGCAGCCAAACCGCCGGGACAGTCCATGAAAAACTGTTTTTT. It specifies CASSQTAGTVHEKLFF.